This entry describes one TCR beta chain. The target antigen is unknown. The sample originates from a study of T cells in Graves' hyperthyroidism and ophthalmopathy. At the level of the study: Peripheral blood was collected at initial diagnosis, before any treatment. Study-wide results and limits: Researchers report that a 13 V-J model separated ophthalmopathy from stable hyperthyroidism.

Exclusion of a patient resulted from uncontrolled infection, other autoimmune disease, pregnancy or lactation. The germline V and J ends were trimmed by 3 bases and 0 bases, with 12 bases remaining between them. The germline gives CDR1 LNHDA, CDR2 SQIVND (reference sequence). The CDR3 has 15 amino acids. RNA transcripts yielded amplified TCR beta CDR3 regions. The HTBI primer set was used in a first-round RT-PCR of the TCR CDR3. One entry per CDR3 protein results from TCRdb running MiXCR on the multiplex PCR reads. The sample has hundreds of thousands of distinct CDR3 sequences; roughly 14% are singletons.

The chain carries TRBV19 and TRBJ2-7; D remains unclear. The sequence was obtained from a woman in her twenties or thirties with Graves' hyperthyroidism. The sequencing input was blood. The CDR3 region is CASSIGGYDSYEQYF. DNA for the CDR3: TGTGCCAGTAGTATCGGCGGATACGACTCCTACGAGCAGTACTTC. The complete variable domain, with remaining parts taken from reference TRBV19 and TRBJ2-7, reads DGGITQSPKYLFRKEGQNVTLSCEQNLNHDAMYWYRQDPGQGLRLIYYSQIVNDFQKGDIAEGYSVSREKKESFPLTVTSAQKNPTAFYLCASSIGGYDSYEQYFGPGTRLTVT.